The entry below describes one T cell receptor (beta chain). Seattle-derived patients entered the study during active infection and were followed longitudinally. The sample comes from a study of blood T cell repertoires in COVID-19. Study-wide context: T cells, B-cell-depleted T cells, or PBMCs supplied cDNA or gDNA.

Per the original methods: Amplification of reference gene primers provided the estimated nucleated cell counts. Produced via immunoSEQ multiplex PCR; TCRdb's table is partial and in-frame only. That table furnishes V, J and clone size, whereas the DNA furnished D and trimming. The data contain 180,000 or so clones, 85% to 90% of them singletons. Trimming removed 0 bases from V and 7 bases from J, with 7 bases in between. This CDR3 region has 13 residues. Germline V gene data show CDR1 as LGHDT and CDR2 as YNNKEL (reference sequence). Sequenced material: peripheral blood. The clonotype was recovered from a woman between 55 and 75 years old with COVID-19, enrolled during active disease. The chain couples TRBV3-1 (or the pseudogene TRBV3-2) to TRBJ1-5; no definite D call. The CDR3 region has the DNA TGTGCCAGCAGCCAAGATCGGTGGCAGCCCCAGCATTTT. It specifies CASSQDRWQPQHF.